This passage covers 25 T cell receptor beta chains from one sample sequenced in a study of T cells in Graves' hyperthyroidism and ophthalmopathy. RNA transcripts were the template for amplifying TCR beta CDR3 regions. HTBI primers were the set used in a first-round RT-PCR of the TCR CDR3. Using its own MiXCR run on the multiplex PCR reads, TCRdb lists one record per CDR3 protein. The sample shows 500,000 or so distinct CDR3 sequences, roughly 16% of them seen only once. The sample taken for sequencing was blood. These TCRs come from a woman aged 25 to 45 with Graves' ophthalmopathy.

This clonotype was detected a few times. The chain carries TRBV4-3 and TRBJ2-1; possible D gene TRBD2, 6 bases. V lost 4 bases, J lost 8 bases, and 18 bases lay in between. CDR1 LGHNA and CDR2 YSLEER come from the germline V gene. CDR3 length: 15 amino acids. DNA of the CDR3: TGCGCCAGCAGCCCGAATCTTCTAGCGCTCCATGAGCAGTTCTTC. Encoded protein: CASSPNLLALHEQFF.

Here the CDR3 reads CASSGTGGTGELFF. CDR3 sequence (DNA): TGTGCCAGCTCCGGTACAGGGGGCACCGGGGAGCTGTTTTTT. The V call is TRBV6-2 or TRBV6-3, the J call TRBJ2-2; 8 positions match TRBD1. CDR1 and CDR2 from the germline V gene are MNHEY and SVGEGT. The CDR3 loop spans 14 amino acids. V was pared by 8 bases and J by 4 bases, with 6 bases of the junction left unmatched.

This clonotype was found many times. The chain employs TRBV7-6 and TRBJ2-7, with D tentatively TRBD1 (6 bases). Trimming took 3 bases from V and 0 from J, leaving 12 bases between them. From germline, CDR1 is SGHVS and CDR2 FNYEAQ. The CDR3 runs 15 residues. The CDR3 DNA is TGTGCCAGCAGCTTCCGGACGGACAGCTCCTACGAGCAGTACTTC. Its protein product is CASSFRTDSSYEQYF.

In this sample, this clonotype turned up many times. V usage is TRBV5-1 and J usage is TRBJ1-1, with D uncertain. V was cut by 0 bases and J by 0 bases, with 6 bases left in between. The germline V gene encodes CDR1 SGHRS and CDR2 YFSETQ. CDR3 length: 14 amino acids. The CDR3 reads CASSLGELNTEAFF. The CDR3 DNA is TGCGCCAGCAGCTTGGGAGAGTTGAACACTGAAGCTTTCTTT.

This clonotype was detected many times. The J gene is TRBJ1-2, the V gene TRBV30; D may be TRBD1 (5 bases). V was clipped by 5 bases and J by 0 bases, with 13 bases between them. The CDR3 length is 14 residues. Germline V gene data show CDR1 as GTSNPN and CDR2 as SVGIG (reference sequence). CDR3 coding DNA: TGTGCCTGGGGAGAGACAGTTTCTAACTATGGCTACACCTTC. This sequence encodes CAWGETVSNYGYTF.

This clonotype was observed many times. V is TRBV7-2 and J is TRBJ2-1; no reliable D call. V was cut by 2 bases and J by 5 bases, with 13 bases left in between. The germline CDR1 and CDR2 sequences are SGHTA and FQGNSA. This CDR3 contains 15 residues. This CDR3 is CASSLIPSFDNEQFF. The CDR3 DNA reads TGTGCCAGCAGCTTAATTCCGAGCTTCGACAATGAGCAGTTCTTC.

There are a few counts of this clonotype. The chain has TRBV6-6 and TRBJ2-2, with D perhaps matching TRBD1 (6 bases). Trimming shortened V by 2 bases and J by 13 bases, and 14 bases separated the two germline ends. The CDR3 runs 13 residues. Germline V lookup: CDR1 MNHNY, CDR2 SVGAGI (reference sequence). CDR3 region: CASSYDRRGVLFF. For the CDR3, the DNA is TGTGCCAGCAGTTACGACCGCAGGGGTGTGCTGTTTTTT.

This clonotype appeared a few times. The chain has TRBV7-8 and TRBJ2-2, with D maybe TRBD2 (5 bases). The CDR3 spans 18 residues. V lost 1 base and J 7 bases, leaving 22 bases between the germline ends. The germline V gene has CDR1 SGHVS and CDR2 FQNEAQ. The CDR3 bases are TGTGCCAGCAGCTTAGGAAGTCGAGCGGAAGCCTACAGCGGGGAGCTGTTTTTT. This sequence encodes CASSLGSRAEAYSGELFF.

This clonotype has just one count. The chain joins TRBV15 to TRBJ2-1; no clear D gene. Deletions cut 6 bases from V and 1 base from J, with 7 bases between. Germline assignment: CDR1 LNHNV and CDR2 YYDKDF (reference sequence). This CDR3 is built from 13 residues. DNA of the CDR3: TGTGCCACCAGTAGTGGGTCCTACAATGAGCAGTTCTTC. As protein: CATSSGSYNEQFF.

This clonotype was recorded at least ten times. The genes are TRBV20-1 and TRBJ2-7, with 7 bases identical to TRBD2. Germline-derived CDR1 and CDR2 are DFQATT and SNEGSKA (reference sequence). V was pared by 3 bases and J by 3 bases, with 8 bases of the junction left unmatched. This CDR3 is built from 14 residues. This CDR3 is CSARVSGRDYEQYF. CDR3 sequence (DNA): TGCAGTGCTAGGGTTAGCGGGCGAGACTACGAGCAGTACTTC.

CDR3 loop: CASSPRLAGFYEQYF. CDR3 nucleotides: TGTGCCAGCTCACCTCGACTAGCGGGTTTCTACGAGCAGTACTTC. The chain joins TRBV18 to TRBJ2-7; 10 bases are a match to TRBD2. The trim removed 3 bases at V and 3 bases at J, leaving 5 bases unmatched. The germline gives CDR1 KGHSH, CDR2 LQKENI. CDR3 length: 15 amino acids.

The CDR3 nucleotides are TGTGCCAGCAGTTTTACAGGGGGCAAGAACGAGCAGTACTTC. Protein product: CASSFTGGKNEQYF. The chain has TRBV12-3 or TRBV12-4 and TRBJ2-7; 9 bases align to TRBD1. The CDR3 totals 14 residues. The ends lost 3 bases at V and 5 bases at J; junction bases unmatched: 5.

This clonotype was seen at least ten times. This chain connects TRBV12-3 or TRBV12-4 to TRBJ2-7; D remains ambiguous. V shed 2 bases and J shed 3 bases, with 8 bases lying between them. The CDR3 loop spans 13 amino acids. CDR3 loop: CASSLPVHYEQYF. The DNA of the CDR3 is TGTGCCAGCAGTTTACCGGTACACTACGAGCAGTACTTC.

The chain employs TRBV4-1 and TRBJ2-7, with TRBD1 matching 9 bases. J lost 2 bases, V lost 1 base, and 3 bases had no gene match. CDR1 and CDR2 from the germline V gene are MGHRA and YSYEKL. The CDR3 spans 15 residues. CDR3 region: CASSQGGTGTYEQYF. The CDR3 DNA reads TGCGCCAGCAGCCAAGGGGGGACAGGGACCTACGAGCAGTACTTC.

This chain uses TRBV20-1 with TRBJ1-2; the D is unclear. The ends were cut back, 5 bases at V and 3 bases at J, with 4 bases in the middle. Germline lookup yields CDR1 DFQATT and CDR2 SNEGSKA (reference sequence). This CDR3 contains 10 residues. The CDR3 is CSAEDYGYTF. The CDR3 DNA follows: TGCAGTGCTGAGGACTATGGCTACACCTTC.

This clonotype was detected only a few times. The chain is built from TRBV5-6 and TRBJ1-2; D remains ambiguous. The CDR3 runs 14 residues. V was shortened by 4 bases and J by 4 bases, with 14 bases between the two germline ends. Germline V gene sequence: CDR1 SGHDT, CDR2 YYEEEE. The CDR3 here is CASSPMTERYGYTF. DNA for the CDR3: TGTGCCAGCAGCCCCATGACTGAACGCTATGGCTACACCTTC.

There are many counts of this clonotype. The V and J genes are TRBV5-1 and TRBJ2-7, with a possible D match to TRBD2 (6 bases). Germline CDR1 SGHRS, CDR2 YFSETQ. The CDR3 is 16 amino acids. Deletions cut 3 bases from V and 1 base from J, with 17 bases between. CDR3 residues: CASSYSIGGDSYEQYF. The DNA for the CDR3 is TGCGCCAGCAGCTACTCCATTGGCGGGGATTCCTACGAGCAGTACTTC.

This clonotype showed up many times. V usage is TRBV6-1 and J usage is TRBJ2-5, with 9 bases that match TRBD1. CDR1 is MNHNS, CDR2 SASEGT, per germline. This CDR3 has 16 amino acids. Trimming at V came to 1 base and at J to 5 bases, leaving 8 bases not matched to a gene. CDR3 bases: TGTGCCAGCAGTGAAGACCCACAGGGGGCAAGGGAGACCCAGTACTTC. It is translated as CASSEDPQGARETQYF.

This clonotype was counted many times. This rearrangement joins TRBV20-1 to TRBJ2-1, with D possibly TRBD2 on 6 matching bases. V lost 6 bases and J 0 bases, leaving 15 bases between the germline ends. Germline V lookup: CDR1 DFQATT, CDR2 SNEGSKA (reference sequence). The CDR3 sequence is 15 residues long. This chain's CDR3 is CSATSGRVSYNEQFF. The CDR3 bases are TGCAGTGCCACCAGCGGGCGGGTCTCCTACAATGAGCAGTTCTTC.

This chain joins TRBV19 and TRBJ1-5; D may be TRBD1 (6 bases). Germline V lookup: CDR1 LNHDA, CDR2 SQIVND (reference sequence). This CDR3 is built from 12 residues. V lost 7 bases and J 9 bases, leaving 13 bases between the germline ends. This CDR3 reads CASTKQGRPQHF. As DNA, the CDR3 is TGTGCCAGTACCAAACAGGGCCGGCCCCAGCATTTT.

The chain combines TRBV3-1 with TRBJ2-7, with no clear D. The CDR3 extends over 13 amino acids. Germline assignment: CDR1 LGHDT and CDR2 YNNKEL (reference sequence). V lost 4 bases and J lost 6, with 13 bases in between. Written as DNA, the CDR3 is TGTGCCAGCAGCCTCGCAGTTTTCTCCGAGCAGTACTTC. The encoded protein is CASSLAVFSEQYF.

This clonotype appeared a few times. This chain connects TRBV20-1 to TRBJ2-7, with TRBD1 matching 8 bases. After removal of 3 bases from V and 5 bases from J, the junction contained 3 bases not matched to a gene. The germline V gene encodes CDR1 DFQATT and CDR2 SNEGSKA (reference sequence). This CDR3 is 12 amino acids long. CDR3 sequence: CSARDRADEQYF. In DNA, the CDR3 is TGCAGTGCTAGGGACAGGGCCGACGAGCAGTACTTC.

This clonotype came up a few times. V is TRBV7-9 and J is TRBJ2-1, with 11 nucleotides matching TRBD2. Germline assignment: CDR1 SEHNR and CDR2 FQNEAQ (reference sequence). V dropped 5 bases and J dropped 3; count of bases not matched to a gene: 9. The CDR3 totals 17 residues. The CDR3 loop reads CASSQQQTSGIYNEQFF. The CDR3 region has the DNA TGTGCCAGCAGCCAACAACAGACTAGCGGGATCTACAATGAGCAGTTCTTC.

This clonotype appeared many times. This chain joins TRBV7-8 and TRBJ2-5; 8 nucleotides align to TRBD1. Germline values: CDR1 SGHVS, CDR2 FQNEAQ. V was pared by 4 bases and J by 1 base, with 5 bases of the junction left unmatched. CDR3 length: 15 residues. The CDR3 sequence is CASSSSTGGQETQYF. The CDR3 DNA follows: TGTGCCAGCAGCTCGAGTACAGGGGGCCAAGAGACCCAGTACTTC.

The gene calls are TRBV6-1 and TRBJ2-5; 9 nucleotides match TRBD2. Per germline, CDR1 MNHNS and CDR2 SASEGT. The CDR3 is made up of 13 amino acids. The ends lost 7 bases at V and 3 bases at J; junction bases unmatched: 3. In DNA form, the CDR3 reads TGTGCCAGCACTTTAGCGGGAGAAGAGACCCAGTACTTC. This codes for CASTLAGEETQYF.